A selection of T cell receptor beta chains follows, all from one sample in a study of regulatory dendritic cells for organ transplantation. Antigen specificity for these receptors is unknown. Generated by immunoSEQ multiplex PCR, the TCRdb table keeps only in-frame clones and is missing some. The sample consists of 20,000 to 25,000 clones, over 75% of them appearing once. Sequenced: naive CD4+ T cells from blood cultured with dendritic cells. Receptors were obtained from a human donor in good health. CDR3s include the opening cysteine and the closing phenylalanine or tryptophan. D genes are given only for firm matches. Expanded clones are given a class, and other clones once, few, many or no size at all.

d_gene | j_gene | v_gene | abundance | CDR3aa | CDR3nt
TRBD1 | TRBJ2-5 | TRBV7-6 | - | CASSRYRSGQGISETQYF | TGTGCCAGCAGCCGGTATAGGTCGGGACAGGGGATTTCTGAGACCCAGTACTTC
- | TRBJ1-1 | TRBV18 | - | CASSPPVLLGSEAFF | TGTGCCAGCTCACCACCGGTGCTATTGGGGTCTGAAGCTTTCTTT
- | TRBJ1-5 | TRBV27 | - | CASTQGSGQPQHF | TGTGCCAGCACCCAGGGATCGGGTCAGCCCCAGCATTTT
- | TRBJ2-2 | TRBV19 | - | CASRGGFTNTGELFF | TGTGCCAGTAGAGGGGGATTTACGAACACCGGGGAGCTGTTTTTT
- | TRBJ2-7 | TRBV11-2 | - | CASSLRREDSYEQYF | TGTGCCAGCAGCTTGCGTCGGGAAGACTCCTACGAGCAGTACTTC
- | TRBJ1-6 | TRBV9 | - | CASSVESYNSPLHF | TGTGCCAGCAGCGTAGAGAGCTACAATTCACCCCTCCACTTT
TRBD1 | TRBJ2-1 | TRBV4-3 | - | CASSQEGGTGYNEQFF | TGCGCCAGCAGCCAAGAAGGCGGGACAGGGTACAATGAGCAGTTCTTC
- | TRBJ2-5 | TRBV18 | - | CASSPGSWSQEQYF | TGTGCCAGCTCACCAGGAAGCTGGTCTCAGGAGCAGTACTTC
- | TRBJ1-1 | TRBV2 | - | CASSGDFLGNTEAFF | TGTGCCAGCAGTGGGGACTTTTTGGGGAACACTGAAGCTTTCTTT
TRBD2 | TRBJ2-7 | TRBV19 | - | CATKTSGVSYEQYF | TGTGCCACCAAAACTAGCGGGGTTTCCTACGAGCAGTACTTC
TRBD1 | TRBJ2-6 | TRBV5-1 | - | CASSGDRAPSGANVLTF | TGCGCCAGCAGCGGGGACAGGGCTCCCTCTGGGGCCAACGTCCTGACTTTC
- | TRBJ1-1 | TRBV7-8 | - | CASSLRAGQNTEAFF | TGTGCCAGCAGCTTGAGGGCGGGCCAGAACACTGAAGCTTTCTTT
- | TRBJ2-5 | TRBV7-7 | - | CASSYGTGKGRKTQYF | TGTGCTAGCAGTTACGGGACCGGGAAGGGTAGAAAGACCCAGTACTTC
- | TRBJ1-2 | TRBV15 | - | CATSRDANYGYTF | TGTGCCACCAGCAGGGACGCCAATTATGGCTACACCTTC
- | TRBJ1-5 | TRBV30 | few | CAWCASRSWGGTCNQPQHF | TGTGCCTGGTGCGCATCCCGATCCTGGGGGGGGACGTGCAATCAGCCCCAGCATTTT
- | TRBJ1-4 | TRBV5-1 | - | CASSLAGSKLFF | TGCGCCAGCAGCTTGGCGGGTTCAAAACTGTTTTTT
- | TRBJ2-7 | TRBV7-8 | - | CASRARRWDRDEQYF | TGTGCCAGCAGAGCAAGGCGGTGGGATAGGGACGAGCAGTACTTC
- | TRBJ2-5 | TRBV7-8 | - | CASSLVSITGETQYF | TGTGCCAGCAGCTTAGTCTCAATCACCGGAGAGACCCAGTACTTC
TRBD1 | TRBJ2-7 | TRBV13 | - | CASSLGDRSAYEQYF | TGTGCCAGCAGCTTGGGGGACAGGTCGGCGTACGAGCAGTACTTC
TRBD1 | TRBJ1-1 | TRBV2 | - | CASKARWMGLGTGAEAFF | TGTGCCAGCAAGGCAAGGTGGATGGGCCTGGGGACAGGGGCTGAAGCTTTCTTT
- | TRBJ2-1 | TRBV5-4 | once | CASSYNNEQFF | TGTGCCAGCAGCTACAACAATGAGCAGTTCTTC
TRBD2 | TRBJ2-1 | TRBV7-9 | - | CASNYRASGLDEQFF | TGTGCCAGCAACTACCGGGCTAGCGGGCTAGATGAGCAGTTCTTC
- | TRBJ1-1 | TRBV19 | - | CASSMWGGANTEAFF | TGTGCCAGTAGTATGTGGGGGGGCGCGAACACTGAAGCTTTCTTT
- | TRBJ2-1 | TRBV29-1 | - | CSVGGGTAYNEQFF | TGCAGCGTTGGGGGCGGGACGGCCTACAATGAGCAGTTCTTC
- | TRBJ1-3 | TRBV7-2 | - | CASSLGLDRKRGNTIYF | TGTGCCAGCAGCTTAGGATTAGACCGAAAAAGGGGAAACACCATATATTTT
- | TRBJ1-5 | TRBV5-6 | - | CASSLGYRPQHF | TGTGCCAGCAGCTTGGGTTATCGGCCCCAGCATTTT
TRBD2 | TRBJ2-1 | TRBV18 | once | CASSSGVSYNEQFF | TGTGCCAGCTCTAGCGGGGTATCCTACAATGAGCAGTTCTTC
- | TRBJ2-3 | TRBV7-3 | - | CASSRRAGTDTQYF | TGTGCCAGCAGCAGGCGTGCCGGCACAGATACGCAGTATTTT
- | TRBJ1-3 | TRBV5-4 | few | CASSLGGARRNTIYF | TGTGCCAGCAGCCTGGGGGGGGCCAGGAGAAACACCATATATTTT
- | TRBJ2-1 | TRBV6-1 | - | CASRLKGGGYNEQFF | TGTGCCAGCAGGCTTAAGGGAGGGGGGTACAATGAGCAGTTCTTC
TRBD2 | TRBJ2-2 | TRBV4-1 | once | CASSQAWGSGGPNTGELFF | TGCGCCAGCAGCCAAGCGTGGGGTAGCGGGGGTCCCAACACCGGGGAGCTGTTTTTT